Each of the 2 T cell receptor beta chains below was sequenced from the same sample in a study of blood T cell repertoires in COVID-19. Repertoires were generated with immunoSEQ multiplex PCR, while TCRdb's copy carries only in-frame clones and drops some. The sample has 110,000 to 150,000 clones, over 65% seen once. Material for sequencing was PBMCs or T cells enriched from blood (not recorded which). These receptors came from a woman aged 45-65 years who had recovered from COVID-19.

The chain carries TRBV4-2 and TRBJ2-2; D unclear. The CDR3 has 13 amino acids. Germline V gives CDR1 LGHNA, CDR2 YNFKEQ. Trimming took off 0 bases at V and 5 bases at J, with 4 bases between the two ends. The CDR3 bases are TGTGCCAGCAGCCAAGACGGGACCGGGGAGCTGTTTTTT. This encodes CASSQDGTGELFF.

The gene calls are TRBV28 and TRBJ2-7; D is perhaps TRBD1 (5 bases). The CDR3 has 14 amino acids. Trimming stripped 4 bases from V and 2 bases from J, with 12 bases between. The germline V gene encodes CDR1 MDHEN and CDR2 SYDVKM. The CDR3 DNA reads as TGTGCCAGCAGTTCAAGGGGCGCGACCTACGAGCAGTACTTC. Translated, it gives CASSSRGATYEQYF.